This T cell receptor (beta chain) was recovered during a study of beta chain features in type 1 diabetes. Study-wide points: A moderate, significant TCRB CDR3 shortening appeared in type 1 diabetes across four CD4+ subsets. Researchers cautioned that cDNA sequencing could over-represent cells with high TCR expression.

Worth noting for this clone: Its target is unknown.

Every bit of the isolated RNA underwent reverse transcription, so sequencing read expressed TCRB transcripts. Clones were read by immunoSEQ multiplex PCR, and TCRdb kept only the in-frame ones, dropping some. The sample contains 350,000 to 450,000 clones, over 9.5% of which appear only once. Germline CDR1 and CDR2: LNHNV and YYDKDF (reference sequence). The CDR3 consists of 13 residues. V shed 8 bases and J 3 bases; nucleotides not matched to a gene: 7. The sample was naive CD4+ T cells from blood. The sequence was collected from a woman between 18 and 29 years old with type 1 diabetes. The J gene is TRBJ2-7, the V gene TRBV15; the match to TRBD1 covers 7 bases. CDR3 coding DNA: TGTGCCACCTCTCCGGGACAGCGCTACGAGCAGTACTTC. Its protein product is CATSPGQRYEQYF.